The 3 T cell receptor beta chains below come from one sample, sequenced in a study of blood T cell repertoires in COVID-19. Assay used: immunoSEQ multiplex PCR; TCRdb lists only in-frame clones, some missing. Here the sample spans about 30,000 clones, around 85% being singletons. What was sequenced was peripheral blood. The receptors originated from a man aged 60 to 69 with active COVID-19.

The CDR3 DNA sequence: TGTGCCAGCAGCTCCTCGGGCGGCGGGAGCGCAAGCTCCTACAATGAGCAGTTCTTC. This sequence encodes CASSSSGGGSASSYNEQFF. The V call is TRBV7-3, the J call TRBJ2-1; 7 nucleotides line up with TRBD2. V lost 4 bases and J lost 0; bases outside the gene matches: 15. CDR1 and CDR2 from the germline V gene are SGHTA and FQGTGA. The CDR3 loop spans 19 amino acids.

This chain joins TRBV27 and TRBJ2-1; 13 bases line up with TRBD2. The CDR3 extends over 16 amino acids. Germline-derived CDR1 and CDR2 are MNHEY and SMNVEV (reference sequence). V was pared by 2 bases and J by 10 bases, with 8 bases of the junction left unmatched. The CDR3 sequence is CASSLTLAGGPGEQFF. CDR3 coding DNA: TGTGCCAGCAGTTTAACACTAGCGGGAGGGCCAGGGGAGCAGTTCTTC.

CDR3 sequence (DNA): TGCGCCAGCAGCCTAAGGACTAGCGGGATCTACAATGAGCAGTTCTTC. It codes for CASSLRTSGIYNEQFF. The V gene is TRBV4-1, the J gene TRBJ2-1; 12 nucleotides align to TRBD2. Unmatched junction bases numbered 4, after V lost 4 bases and J lost 3 bases. Germline assignment: CDR1 MGHRA and CDR2 YSYEKL. The CDR3 is 16 residues long.